Below, 32 T cell receptor beta chains from the same sample are listed, as sequenced in a study of CD8 T cells in ankylosing spondylitis. General study points: A TCR beta motif of fewer than 10 highly homologous variants seemed to mark ankylosing spondylitis blood.

A single record per CDR3 protein comes from TCRdb applying MiXCR to the 5' RACE reads. This sample yields around 890,000 distinct CDR3 sequences, of which 12% are seen a single time; 0.45% to 0.6% belongs to the top ten. The antigens for these receptors are not known. What was sequenced was blood, either unsorted or a sorted T cell fraction (not recorded which). The receptors stem from a male donor with ankylosing spondylitis.

The rearrangement joins TRBV4-2 to TRBJ2-1, with TRBD2 identical over 11 bases. J lost 15 bases, V lost 0 bases, and 10 bases had no gene match. The CDR3 is 15 residues long. Germline assignment: CDR1 LGHNA and CDR2 YNFKEQ. The CDR3 is CASSQEPSGGSNTFF. Written as DNA, the CDR3 is TGTGCCAGCAGCCAAGAGCCTAGCGGGGGGTCGAATACGTTCTTC.

The CDR3 protein is CASSLMEEDIQYF. For the CDR3, the DNA is TGCGCCAGCAGCTTGATGGAGGAGGACATTCAGTACTTC. This chain connects TRBV5-1 to TRBJ2-4, with TRBD2 as a possible D gene (5 bases). Germline CDR1 is SGHRS and CDR2 is YFSETQ. Trimming left V 1 base short and J 8 bases short, with 10 bases between. The CDR3 is 13 amino acids.

In its sample, this clonotype was seen a few times. The chain links TRBV6-1 to TRBJ1-3; 9 nucleotides agree with TRBD1. This CDR3 contains 14 residues. Germline CDR1 reads MNHNS; CDR2 reads SASEGT. The junction had 7 bases not matched to a gene; V was cut back by 5 bases and J by 8 bases. The CDR3 DNA follows: TGTGCCAGCAGTACACCGGGACAGGGCTACACCATATATTTT. Its protein is CASSTPGQGYTIYF.

This clonotype has only a few counts. The chain has TRBV5-1 and TRBJ2-7, with a possible D match to TRBD1 (6 bases). The CDR3 sequence is 15 residues long. V lost 2 bases and J lost 2, with 14 bases in between. Germline CDR1 reads SGHRS; CDR2 reads YFSETQ. The CDR3 here is CASSLLTGRPYEQYF. CDR3 nucleotides: TGCGCCAGCAGCTTATTAACAGGGAGACCCTACGAGCAGTACTTC.

This clonotype was observed at least ten times. This chain joins TRBV9 and TRBJ2-1; a possible D gene is TRBD2 (6 bases). The V end was cut by 6 bases, the J end by 4 bases, with 17 bases between. The germline gives CDR1 SGDLS, CDR2 YYNGEE. This CDR3 comprises 15 residues. The CDR3 bases are TGTGCCAGCATCGAGGCCGCGGGATCTTACAATGAGCAGTTCTTC. This gives the protein CASIEAAGSYNEQFF.

This clonotype was recorded a few times. The V call is TRBV18, the J call TRBJ2-1; 10 bases align to TRBD2. Losses at the gene ends were 3 bases for V and 6 bases for J; bases not matched to a gene: 8. Germline CDR1 KGHSH, CDR2 LQKENI. This CDR3 spans 16 amino acids. The CDR3 loop reads CASSPRVAGGFNEQFF. CDR3 sequence (DNA): TGTGCCAGCTCACCGAGAGTAGCGGGGGGTTTCAATGAGCAGTTCTTC.

This clonotype was counted between two and nine times. The V call is TRBV6-6, the J call TRBJ2-7; no reliable D call. In germline, CDR1 is MNHNY, CDR2 SVGAGI (reference sequence). The CDR3 loop spans 12 amino acids. Between the trimmed V and J ends, which lost 6 bases and 6 bases, there was a span of 12 bases. DNA of the CDR3: TGTGCCAGCAGCCACACAGTTGGCGAGCAGTACTTC. Translating gives CASSHTVGEQYF.

The table lists this clonotype with a few counts. V gene TRBV2 combines with J gene TRBJ1-2, with D maybe TRBD1 (5 bases). V was trimmed by 3 bases and J by 8 bases, leaving 19 bases between them. In germline, CDR1 is SNHLY, CDR2 FYNNEI. This CDR3 is 15 amino acids long. CDR3: CASSDLTGTGGGYTF. CDR3 in DNA: TGTGCCAGCAGTGATCTCACCGGGACCGGAGGCGGCTACACCTTC.

In its sample, this clonotype was seen a few times. The chain has TRBV12-3 or TRBV12-4 and TRBJ2-3; D tentatively reads TRBD1 or TRBD2 (6 bases each). This CDR3 comprises 17 residues. V was pared by 5 bases and J by 0 bases, with 18 bases between. The CDR3 region is CASSGGPGRTSTDTQYF. The CDR3 DNA reads as TGTGCCAGCAGTGGGGGGCCGGGACGTACTAGCACAGATACGCAGTATTTT.

In its sample, this clonotype was seen a few times. The J gene is TRBJ1-5, the V gene TRBV4-2; no clear D gene. This CDR3 spans 15 amino acids. The ends were cut back, 1 base at V and 5 bases at J, with 12 bases in the middle. Germline CDR1 LGHNA, CDR2 YNFKEQ. The CDR3 loop is CASSQVAAADQPQHF. The CDR3, as DNA: TGTGCCAGCAGCCAAGTGGCGGCAGCAGATCAGCCCCAGCATTTT.

This clonotype showed up many times. The CDR3 DNA sequence: TGCAGCGCCCAGAGGGACGACGGCTATGGCTACACCTTC. It encodes CSAQRDDGYGYTF. This sequence joins TRBV29-1 and TRBJ1-2, with D perhaps matching TRBD1 (5 bases). The CDR3 has 13 amino acids. Germline V CDR1 and CDR2: SQVTM, ANQGSEA. V shed 7 bases and J shed 4 bases, with 16 bases lying between them.

Only a few counts were recorded for this clonotype. The chain joins TRBV5-1 to TRBJ1-4; D unclear. The CDR3 contains 17 residues. CDR1 is SGHRS, CDR2 YFSETQ, per germline. Trimming removed 2 bases from V and 10 bases from J, with 24 bases in between. CDR3 sequence: CASSFDFRAAGVGKLFF. The CDR3 DNA sequence: TGCGCCAGCAGCTTTGATTTTAGGGCCGCCGGGGTCGGAAAACTGTTTTTT.

The chain combines TRBV2 with TRBJ1-6; D might be TRBD1 (6 bases). Germline V gene data show CDR1 as SNHLY and CDR2 as FYNNEI. V lost 10 bases and J lost 12, with 10 bases in between. The CDR3 consists of 10 residues. The CDR3 protein is CAITGQPLHF. CDR3 nucleotides: TGTGCCATCACAGGGCAACCCCTCCACTTT.

The genes are TRBV6-1 and TRBJ2-3; unclear D gene. Trimming shortened V by 6 bases and J by 0 bases, and 19 bases separated the two germline ends. Per germline, CDR1 MNHNS and CDR2 SASEGT. The CDR3 is 17 amino acids. Here the CDR3 DNA reads TGTGCCAGCAGAAAAAGAACTACGGGCACGAGCACAGATACGCAGTATTTT. Encoded protein: CASRKRTTGTSTDTQYF.

The chain combines TRBV4-3 with TRBJ2-7; 9 bases are a match to TRBD1. Germline CDR1 is LGHNA and CDR2 is YSLEER. The CDR3 sequence is 16 residues long. J was trimmed by 1 base and V by 3 bases; bases with no gene match: 7. This CDR3 is CASSHYMGQGSYEQYF. DNA for the CDR3: TGCGCCAGCAGCCATTACATGGGACAGGGATCCTACGAGCAGTACTTC.

The chain is built from TRBV12-5 and TRBJ2-3; 12 bases line up with TRBD1. Germline CDR1 reads LGHNT; CDR2 reads FRNRAP. This CDR3 is 16 amino acids long. Unmatched junction bases numbered 8, after V lost 5 bases and J lost 5 bases. The CDR3 DNA is TGTGCTAGTGGTCCCCCCGGGACAGGGGGCAGAGATACGCAGTATTTT. It yields the protein CASGPPGTGGRDTQYF.

This clonotype was counted at least ten times. The chain couples TRBV10-3 to TRBJ2-7; TRBD2 aligns across 12 bases. V was pared by 4 bases and J by 2 bases, with 0 bases of the junction left unmatched. Per germline, CDR1 ENHRY and CDR2 SYGVKD. This CDR3 has 14 amino acids. CDR3 nucleotide sequence: TGTGCCATCAGTGGACTAGCGGGAGCCTACGAGCAGTACTTC. As protein: CAISGLAGAYEQYF.

A few counts support this clonotype. The J gene is TRBJ1-2, the V gene TRBV20-1; TRBD1 might be the D (5 bases). This CDR3 is built from 14 residues. V gave up 6 bases and J gave up 4 bases, with 18 bases separating them. Per the germline V gene, CDR1 is DFQATT and CDR2 is SNEGSKA (reference sequence). The CDR3 reads CSAPARGNLYGYTF. DNA of the CDR3: TGCAGTGCCCCCGCCCGGGGGAACCTCTATGGCTACACCTTC.

This chain joins TRBV12-3 or TRBV12-4 and TRBJ1-5; D unclear. The CDR3 has 12 amino acids. V was trimmed by 3 bases and J by 4 bases, leaving 4 bases between them. The DNA of the CDR3 is TGTGCCAGCAGTTTTTGGAATCAGCCCCAGCATTTT. The encoded protein is CASSFWNQPQHF.

V is TRBV5-1 and J is TRBJ1-1, with 7 bases aligning to TRBD1. The germline V gene has CDR1 SGHRS and CDR2 YFSETQ. CDR3 length: 15 amino acids. The trim removed 2 bases at V and 4 bases at J, leaving 8 bases unmatched. CDR3 region: CASSFGTALGTEAFF. CDR3 in DNA: TGCGCCAGCAGCTTCGGGACAGCCCTGGGCACTGAAGCTTTCTTT. The variable domain in full, with the rest retrieved from reference TRBV5-1 and TRBJ1-1, is KAGVTQTPRYLIKTRGQQVTLSCSPISGHRSVSWYQQTPGQGLQFLFEYFSETQRNKGNFPGRFSGRQFSNSRSEMNVSTLELGDSALYLCASSFGTALGTEAFFGQGTRLTVV.

The chain has TRBV5-1 and TRBJ1-1; 7 bases line up with TRBD1. Germline values: CDR1 SGHRS, CDR2 YFSETQ. CDR3 size: 15 residues. The V gene end was trimmed by 3 bases and the J gene end by 2 bases; junction bases not matched to a gene: 7. The CDR3 nucleotides read TGCGCCAGCAGCTCGTCAACAGGGGATAACACTGAAGCTTTCTTT. Encoded protein: CASSSSTGDNTEAFF.

This clonotype was counted ten times or more. V gene TRBV29-1 combines with J gene TRBJ1-1; perhaps TRBD1 as D (6 bases). Trimming shortened V by 5 bases and J by 0 bases, and 10 bases separated the two germline ends. The CDR3 extends over 13 amino acids. Germline CDR1 and CDR2: SQVTM and ANQGSEA. The chain's CDR3 is CSVTDSMNTEAFF. CDR3 DNA sequence: TGCAGCGTTACGGACAGCATGAACACTGAAGCTTTCTTT.

This clonotype has more than one count but fewer than ten. The V gene is TRBV2, the J gene TRBJ2-7, with D unresolved. The V gene lost 4 bases and the J gene lost 3 bases, with 10 bases spanning the gap. CDR1 SNHLY and CDR2 FYNNEI come from the germline V gene. The CDR3 runs 13 residues. The CDR3, as DNA: TGTGCCAGCAGTGCCAGCTGGGGCTACGAGCAGTACTTC. It yields the protein CASSASWGYEQYF.

This clonotype was observed a few times. The chain couples TRBV7-3 to TRBJ2-6; D gene unclear. The germline V and J ends were trimmed by 6 bases and 0 bases, with 12 bases remaining between them. The germline V gene encodes CDR1 SGHTA and CDR2 FQGTGA. CDR3 length: 16 residues. CDR3 DNA sequence: TGTGCCAGCAGTTGGACCGTCCTCTCTGGGGCCAACGTCCTGACTTTC. Its translation is CASSWTVLSGANVLTF. The entire variable domain, with the rest obtained from reference TRBV7-3 and TRBJ2-6, is as follows: GAGVSQTPSNKVTEKGKYVELRCDPISGHTALYWYRQSLGQGPEFLIYFQGTGAADDSGLPNDRFFAVRPEGSVSTLKIQRTERGDSAVYLCASSWTVLSGANVLTFGAGSRLTVL.

V usage is TRBV7-6 and J usage is TRBJ1-1; D possibly corresponds to TRBD1 (6 bases). Germline CDR1 and CDR2: SGHVS and FNYEAQ. The CDR3 runs to 15 residues. V shed 4 bases and J shed 4 bases, with 16 bases lying between them. The CDR3 spells CASSSLGGEATEAFF. The CDR3 DNA reads as TGTGCCAGCAGCTCCCTCGGGGGCGAGGCCACTGAAGCTTTCTTT.

In its sample, this clonotype was seen a few times. The chain uses TRBV5-1 and TRBJ1-4; 10 nucleotides line up with TRBD1. V was pared by 4 bases and J by 8 bases, with 8 bases of the junction left unmatched. Germline V gene lookup returns CDR1 SGHRS and CDR2 YFSETQ. There are 15 residues in the CDR3. CDR3 in amino acids: CASSPGDRGSEKLFF. DNA for the CDR3: TGCGCCAGCAGCCCGGGGGACAGGGGAAGCGAAAAACTGTTTTTT.

This clonotype appeared a few times. The genes are TRBV9 and TRBJ1-3; weak D call: TRBD1 (5 bases). Germline CDR1 SGDLS, CDR2 YYNGEE. With 0 bases removed from V and 2 bases from J, the gap between germline ends came to 12 bases. This CDR3 has 16 amino acids. The CDR3 nucleotides are TGTGCCAGCAGCGTAGAGTTCGGGGGAGCTGGAAACACCATATATTTT. This encodes CASSVEFGGAGNTIYF. Using reference TRBV9 and TRBJ1-3 for the parts outside the CDR3, the full variable domain is DSGVTQTPKHLITATGQRVTLRCSPRSGDLSVYWYQQSLDQGLQFLIQYYNGEERAKGNILERFSAQQFPDLHSELNLSSLELGDSALYFCASSVEFGGAGNTIYFGEGSWLTVV.

This clonotype has ten or more counts. The J gene is TRBJ2-5, the V gene TRBV20-1; 8 nucleotides line up with TRBD2. This CDR3 contains 13 residues. V shed 5 bases and J 7 bases; nucleotides not matched to a gene: 9. CDR1 and CDR2 from the germline V gene are DFQATT and SNEGSKA (reference sequence). CDR3 in DNA: TGCAGTGCTCGCGGGCGGGGGGTAGGGACCCAGTACTTC. Translated: CSARGRGVGTQYF.

The chain recombines TRBV4-3 with TRBJ1-2; D perhaps matches TRBD1 (6 bases). Trimming left V 0 bases short and J 5 bases short, with 7 bases between. There are 13 residues in the CDR3. Germline lookup yields CDR1 LGHNA and CDR2 YSLEER. The CDR3: CASSQETGYGYTF. For the CDR3, the DNA is TGCGCCAGCAGCCAAGAAACAGGGTATGGCTACACCTTC.

The sample holds many counts of this clonotype. The chain uses TRBV28 and TRBJ2-7, with D unresolved. Germline values: CDR1 MDHEN, CDR2 SYDVKM. Trimming shortened V by 3 bases and J by 5 bases, and 5 bases separated the two germline ends. This CDR3 comprises 11 residues. The chain's CDR3 is CASSFLHEQYF. The CDR3 nucleotides read TGTGCCAGCAGTTTCCTCCACGAGCAGTACTTC.

There are a few counts of this clonotype. This chain joins TRBV20-1 and TRBJ2-1, with D possibly TRBD2 on 5 matching bases. From germline, CDR1 is DFQATT and CDR2 SNEGSKA (reference sequence). V gave up 0 bases and J gave up 3 bases, with 15 bases separating them. This CDR3 has 16 residues. DNA of the CDR3: TGCAGTGCTAGAGATACGTCGGCGGGCCGCTACAATGAGCAGTTCTTC. Translating gives CSARDTSAGRYNEQFF.

This chain uses TRBV20-1 with TRBJ2-2; D call uncertain. V was pared by 6 bases and J by 1 base, with 18 bases between. Germline V gives CDR1 DFQATT, CDR2 SNEGSKA (reference sequence). This CDR3 is built from 16 residues. CDR3 in amino acids: CSAPKARSWNTGELFF. The CDR3 coding sequence is TGCAGTGCACCGAAGGCCAGATCCTGGAACACCGGGGAGCTGTTTTTT.